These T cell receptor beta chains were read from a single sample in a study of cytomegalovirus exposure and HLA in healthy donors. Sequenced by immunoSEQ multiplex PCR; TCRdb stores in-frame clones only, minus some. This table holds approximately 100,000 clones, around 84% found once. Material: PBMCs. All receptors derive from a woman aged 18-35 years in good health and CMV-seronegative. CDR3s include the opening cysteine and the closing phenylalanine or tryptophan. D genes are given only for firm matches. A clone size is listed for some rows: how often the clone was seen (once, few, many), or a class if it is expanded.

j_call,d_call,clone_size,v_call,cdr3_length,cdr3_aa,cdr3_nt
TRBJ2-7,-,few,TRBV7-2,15,CASSLGGDWVYEQYF,TGTGCCAGCAGCTTGGGAGGAGACTGGGTCTACGAGCAGTACTTC
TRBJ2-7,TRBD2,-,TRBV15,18,CATSRTIGLAGLTYEQYF,TGTGCCACCAGCAGAACCATCGGACTAGCAGGACTAACCTACGAGCAGTACTTC
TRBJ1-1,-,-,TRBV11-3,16,CASSLAGQTMNTEAFF,TGTGCCAGCAGCTTAGCGGGTCAGACCATGAACACTGAAGCTTTCTTT
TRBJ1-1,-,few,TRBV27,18,CASSLNTGGGTMNTEAFF,TGTGCCAGCAGCCTCAACACGGGGGGCGGCACGATGAACACTGAAGCTTTCTTT
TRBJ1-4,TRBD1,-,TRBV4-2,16,CASSQWGQGLNEKLFF,TGTGCCAGCAGCCAATGGGGACAGGGGCTAAATGAAAAACTGTTTTTT
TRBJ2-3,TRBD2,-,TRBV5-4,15,CASSFKRGNTDTQYF,TGTGCCAGCAGCTTCAAGCGGGGCAACACAGATACGCAGTATTTT
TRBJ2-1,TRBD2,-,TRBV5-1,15,CASTFSTSGPGEQFF,TGCGCCAGCACCTTCTCCACTAGCGGGCCCGGTGAGCAGTTCTTC
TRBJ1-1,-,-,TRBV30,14,CAWSGDRQNTEAFF,TGTGCCTGGAGTGGAGACAGACAGAACACTGAAGCTTTCTTT
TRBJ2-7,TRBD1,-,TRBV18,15,CASSYPGTGDYEQYF,TGTGCCAGCTCATATCCCGGGACAGGGGACTACGAGCAGTACTTC
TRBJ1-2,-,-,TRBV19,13,CASSPDSFYGYTF,TGTGCCAGTAGTCCCGACAGCTTCTATGGCTACACCTTC